The 25 T cell receptor beta chains in this list originate from one sample, sequenced in a study of blood T cell repertoires in COVID-19. Repertoires were generated with immunoSEQ multiplex PCR, while TCRdb's copy carries only in-frame clones and drops some. The sample lists 200,000 to 300,000 clones; approximately 86% were seen once. Sequencing was performed on peripheral blood. The source of these receptors is a man between 40 and 49 years old who had recovered from COVID-19.

The chain uses TRBV7-8 and TRBJ2-2, with 10 bases identical to TRBD2. The V and J ends lost 3 bases and 1 base, in that order; junction bases with no gene match: 2. The length of the CDR3 is 16 residues. Germline V gives CDR1 SGHVS, CDR2 FQNEAQ. The DNA of the CDR3 is TGTGCCAGCAGCTTCGGACTAGCGGTGAACACCGGGGAGCTGTTTTTT. Its protein is CASSFGLAVNTGELFF.

V usage is TRBV19 and J usage is TRBJ2-7; a possible D gene is TRBD1 (6 bases). V was pared by 9 bases and J by 1 base, with 13 bases between. The CDR3 covers 13 residues. Germline assignment: CDR1 LNHDA and CDR2 SQIVND (reference sequence). DNA of the CDR3: TGTGCCAGCCGAGAGCAGGGGTCCTACGAGCAGTACTTC. It specifies CASREQGSYEQYF.

CDR3 loop: CASSPGQGRTQHF. The CDR3 DNA is TGTGCCAGCAGCCCAGGACAGGGGCGGACCCAGCATTTT. The chain carries TRBV11-2 and TRBJ1-5; TRBD1 matches 9 bases. J gave up 11 bases and V 5 bases, and 7 bases lay outside the gene matches. The CDR3 length is 13 residues. In germline, CDR1 is SGHAT, CDR2 FQNNGV. The full variable domain, in which reference TRBV11-2 and TRBJ1-5 provide the parts outside the CDR3, is EAGVAQSPRYKIIEKRQSVAFWCNPISGHATLYWYQQILGQGPKLLIQFQNNGVVDDSQLPKDRFSAERLKGVDSTLKIQPAKLEDSAVYLCASSPGQGRTQHFGDGTRLSIL.

The chain links TRBV7-2 to TRBJ2-3, with 12 bases identical to TRBD2. There are 16 residues in the CDR3. CDR1 is SGHTA, CDR2 FQGNSA, per germline. V dropped 5 bases and J dropped 2; count of bases not matched to a gene: 5. This chain's CDR3 is CASSLTSGGFTDTQYF. The CDR3 bases are TGTGCCAGCAGCCTAACTAGCGGGGGGTTCACAGATACGCAGTATTTT.

V usage is TRBV3-1 (or the pseudogene TRBV3-2) and J usage is TRBJ2-7, with 9 bases matching TRBD2. The CDR3 is 13 residues long. V lost 6 bases and J lost 8; bases outside the gene matches: 8. Germline V gene lookup returns CDR1 LGHDT and CDR2 YNNKEL (reference sequence). The CDR3 region is CASSPGLAVQQYF. CDR3 nucleotides: TGTGCCAGCAGTCCGGGACTAGCCGTACAGCAGTACTTC.

The chain uses TRBV14 and TRBJ2-1; TRBD2 aligns across 9 bases. Germline CDR1 reads SGHDN; CDR2 reads FVKESK. The V segment lost 2 bases and the J segment 9 bases; nucleotides outside the gene matches: 5. The length of the CDR3 is 14 residues. The CDR3 reads CASSQLAGAGEQFF. CDR3 DNA: TGTGCCAGCAGCCAATTAGCGGGAGCTGGTGAGCAGTTCTTC.

This chain links TRBV7-9 with TRBJ1-2, with unresolved D. The germline V gene has CDR1 SEHNR and CDR2 FQNEAQ (reference sequence). This CDR3 is built from 16 residues. Deletions cut 5 bases from V and 3 bases from J, with 19 bases between. As DNA, the CDR3 is TGTGCCAGCAGCCCCGGGGATTCCGGGCTATACTATGGCTACACCTTC. Its protein is CASSPGDSGLYYGYTF.

The DNA of the CDR3 is TGTGCCAGCAGTTACTCGGACACCCCGAACACTGAAGCTTTCTTT. It encodes CASSYSDTPNTEAFF. The rearrangement links TRBV6-5 to TRBJ1-1; D may be TRBD1 (5 bases). With 0 bases removed from V and 1 base from J, the gap between germline ends came to 9 bases. This CDR3 spans 15 amino acids. The germline V gene encodes CDR1 MNHEY and CDR2 SVGAGI.

The rearrangement uses TRBV6-6 and TRBJ1-1, with 9 bases that match TRBD1. The V and J ends lost 6 bases and 3 bases, in that order; junction bases with no gene match: 2. The V gene's germline CDR1 is MNHNY and CDR2 SVGAGI (reference sequence). This CDR3 comprises 13 residues. The CDR3 DNA reads TGTGCCAGCAGCGGGGACAGGGACACTGAAGCTTTCTTT. Protein product: CASSGDRDTEAFF.

V and J are TRBV4-1 and TRBJ2-7, with 9 positions matching TRBD1. The CDR3 has 14 amino acids. Unmatched junction bases numbered 4, after V lost 4 bases and J lost 3 bases. Germline loops: CDR1 MGHRA, CDR2 YSYEKL. The CDR3 DNA is TGCGCCAGCAGCCCTCCGGGACAGGGCTACGAGCAGTACTTC. This encodes CASSPPGQGYEQYF.

The chain recombines TRBV6-6 with TRBJ2-7; 8 nucleotides line up with TRBD2. The CDR3 is 15 residues long. Unmatched junction bases numbered 10, after V lost 7 bases and J lost 2 bases. Germline V gene sequence: CDR1 MNHNY, CDR2 SVGAGI (reference sequence). CDR3 coding DNA: TGTGCCAGCAAATATGAACTAGCGGAGGCCTACGAGCAGTACTTC. Residues: CASKYELAEAYEQYF.

The J gene is TRBJ2-2, the V gene TRBV21-1; the table assigns TRBD1, which was not confirmed against the DNA. TRBV21-1 is classified as a pseudogene. The CDR3 consists of 18 residues. Written as DNA, the CDR3 is TGTGCCAGCAGCCTAATTGGGACAGGGAGGCCGGTCACCGGGGAGCTGTTTTTT. This sequence encodes CASSLIGTGRPVTGELFF.

The rearrangement joins TRBV4-3 to TRBJ2-1, with 8 nucleotides matching TRBD2. Germline-derived CDR1 and CDR2 are LGHNA and YSLEER. The V and J ends lost 3 bases and 8 bases, in that order; junction bases with no gene match: 12. The CDR3 runs 16 residues. Written as DNA, the CDR3 is TGCGCCAGCAGCCATCAAACCGGGACTAGTCTCCATGAGCAGTTCTTC. Its protein is CASSHQTGTSLHEQFF.

The sample holds a few counts of this clone. This chain uses TRBV19 with TRBJ1-5; 8 positions match TRBD1. This CDR3 is 13 amino acids long. Germline trimming cut 8 bases from V and 4 bases from J; bases unmatched to any gene: 4. Germline V gene lookup returns CDR1 LNHDA and CDR2 SQIVND (reference sequence). In nucleotides, the CDR3 is TGTGCCAGTTGGACAGGGATTAATCAGCCCCAGCATTTT. Its translation: CASWTGINQPQHF.

The chain recombines TRBV6-5 with TRBJ2-1; TRBD2 matches at 12 bases. The germline V gene encodes CDR1 MNHEY and CDR2 SVGAGI. The CDR3 covers 15 residues. Trimming cost V 6 bases and J 5 bases; bases outside gene matches: 5. CDR3 bases: TGTGCCAGCAGACCTAGACTAGCGGGGGACAATGAGCAGTTCTTC. It codes for CASRPRLAGDNEQFF.

A few counts support this clone. The gene calls are TRBV24-1 and TRBJ2-1, with D perhaps TRBD2 (6 bases). The CDR3 sequence is 13 residues long. The V end lost 4 bases, the J end lost 9 bases, and 12 bases lay between the germline ends. Per the germline V gene, CDR1 is KGHDR and CDR2 is SFDVKD. CDR3 residues: CATSDRGLGEQFF. CDR3 nucleotides: TGTGCCACCAGTGACCGGGGACTGGGTGAGCAGTTCTTC.

The V call is TRBV27, the J call TRBJ2-7; 10 nucleotides match TRBD1. With 6 bases clipped from V and 4 bases from J, the junction kept 9 bases outside the gene matches. The CDR3 has 15 residues. Germline V gene lookup returns CDR1 MNHEY and CDR2 SMNVEV (reference sequence). The CDR3 loop reads CASSPMTGGAYEQYF. The CDR3 DNA follows: TGTGCCAGCAGCCCCATGACAGGGGGCGCGTACGAGCAGTACTTC.

This chain joins TRBV7-7 and TRBJ2-5; 8 bases agree with TRBD2. V lost 4 bases, J lost 12 bases, and 16 bases stayed unmatched. CDR3 length: 15 residues. CDR1 is SSHAT and CDR2 is FNYEAQ in the germline V gene (reference sequence). CDR3 loop: CASSSDTSPGTREYF. The CDR3 DNA sequence: TGTGCCAGCAGCTCGGACACCTCCCCCGGGACTAGGGAGTACTTC.

The V call is TRBV4-3, the J call TRBJ2-3; D ambiguous. The V gene's germline CDR1 is LGHNA and CDR2 YSLEER. Trimming stripped 1 base from V and 4 bases from J, with 15 bases between. The CDR3 runs 16 residues. This CDR3 is CASSQVTTSRPDTQYF. In DNA form, the CDR3 reads TGCGCCAGCAGCCAAGTCACGACTTCCCGACCAGATACGCAGTATTTT.

V is TRBV18 and J is TRBJ2-2, with TRBD2 identical over 12 bases. With 5 bases clipped from V and 7 bases from J, the junction kept 5 bases outside the gene matches. The germline V gene encodes CDR1 KGHSH and CDR2 LQKENI. CDR3 length: 15 amino acids. Here the CDR3 reads CASSKTSGGIGELFF. DNA for the CDR3: TGTGCCAGCTCAAAGACTAGCGGGGGCATCGGGGAGCTGTTTTTT.

This clone was found once. The chain combines TRBV19 with TRBJ1-6; tentative D call: TRBD1 (5 bases). The CDR3 totals 15 residues. Trimming took 5 bases from V and 4 from J, leaving 12 bases between them. The germline V gene encodes CDR1 LNHDA and CDR2 SQIVND (reference sequence). The CDR3 loop reads CASSLAAGYNSPLHF. CDR3 coding DNA: TGTGCCAGTAGTCTTGCGGCAGGGTATAATTCACCCCTCCACTTT.

The genes are TRBV2 and TRBJ2-7; D perhaps matches TRBD1 (7 bases). The CDR3 is 15 residues long. Germline V gives CDR1 SNHLY, CDR2 FYNNEI. V lost 6 bases and J 0 bases, leaving 15 bases between the germline ends. CDR3 protein: CASREGAGHSYEQYF. As DNA, the CDR3 is TGTGCCAGCAGGGAGGGGGCGGGGCACTCCTACGAGCAGTACTTC.

Note on this clone: This same CDR3 is encoded by further DNA sequences in the sample. J is TRBJ1-1 and V is TRBV9; D is ambiguous. The CDR3 runs to 13 residues. Germline V CDR1 and CDR2: SGDLS, YYNGEE. The germline V and J ends were trimmed by 0 bases and 1 base, with 4 bases remaining between them. CDR3 DNA sequence: TGTGCCAGCAGCGTAGCCGGGAACACTGAAGCTTTCTTT. This sequence encodes CASSVAGNTEAFF.

V and J are TRBV7-2 and TRBJ2-1; 8 bases fit TRBD2. The CDR3 consists of 16 residues. Germline V gene sequence: CDR1 SGHTA, CDR2 FQGNSA. V was pared by 6 bases and J by 10 bases, with 17 bases of the junction left unmatched. The CDR3, as DNA: TGTGCCAGCAGTTTTGTCCTTGGACTAGCCGGTACGGAGCAGTTCTTC. Residues: CASSFVLGLAGTEQFF.

The gene calls are TRBV6-1 and TRBJ2-7; no firm D call. This CDR3 is built from 15 residues. Germline V gene sequence: CDR1 MNHNS, CDR2 SASEGT. V was trimmed by 2 bases and J by 5 bases, leaving 16 bases between them. The CDR3 bases are TGTGCCAGCAGTGAAACTTACGGAGCTACGGACGAGCAGTACTTC. As protein: CASSETYGATDEQYF.